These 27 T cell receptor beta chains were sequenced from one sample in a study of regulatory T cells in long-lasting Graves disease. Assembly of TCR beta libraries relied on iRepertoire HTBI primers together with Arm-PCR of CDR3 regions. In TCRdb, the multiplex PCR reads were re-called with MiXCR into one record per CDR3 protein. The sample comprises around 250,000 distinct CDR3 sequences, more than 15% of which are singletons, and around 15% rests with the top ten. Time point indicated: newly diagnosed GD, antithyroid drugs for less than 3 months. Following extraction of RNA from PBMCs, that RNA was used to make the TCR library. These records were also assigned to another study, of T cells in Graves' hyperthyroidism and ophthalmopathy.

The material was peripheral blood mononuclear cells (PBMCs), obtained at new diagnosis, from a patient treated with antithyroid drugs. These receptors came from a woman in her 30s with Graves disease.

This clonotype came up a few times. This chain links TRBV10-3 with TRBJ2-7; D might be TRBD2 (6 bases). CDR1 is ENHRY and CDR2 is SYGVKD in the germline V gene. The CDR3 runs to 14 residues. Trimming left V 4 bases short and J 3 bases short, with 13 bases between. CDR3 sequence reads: CAISVSRRDYEQYF. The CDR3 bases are TGTGCCATCAGTGTCTCGAGGAGGGACTACGAGCAGTACTTC.

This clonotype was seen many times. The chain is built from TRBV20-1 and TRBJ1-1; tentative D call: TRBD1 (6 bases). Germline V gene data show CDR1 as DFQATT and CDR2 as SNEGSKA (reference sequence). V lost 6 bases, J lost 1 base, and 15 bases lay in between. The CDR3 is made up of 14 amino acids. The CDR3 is CSALRGAGNTEAFF. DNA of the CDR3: TGCAGTGCACTACGGGGGGCGGGGAACACTGAAGCTTTCTTT.

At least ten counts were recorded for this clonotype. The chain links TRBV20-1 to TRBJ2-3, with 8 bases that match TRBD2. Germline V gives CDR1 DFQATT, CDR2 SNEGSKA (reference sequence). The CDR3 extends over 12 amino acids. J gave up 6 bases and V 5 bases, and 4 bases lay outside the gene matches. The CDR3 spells CSAAGGRDTQYF. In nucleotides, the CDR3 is TGCAGTGCTGCGGGGGGCCGGGATACGCAGTATTTT.

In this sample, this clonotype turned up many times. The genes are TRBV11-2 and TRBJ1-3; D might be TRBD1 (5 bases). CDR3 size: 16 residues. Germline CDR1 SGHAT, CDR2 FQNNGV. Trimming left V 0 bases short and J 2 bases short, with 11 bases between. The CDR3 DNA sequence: TGTGCCAGCAGCTTAGATATCGGGGACCCTGGAAACACCATATATTTT. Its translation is CASSLDIGDPGNTIYF.

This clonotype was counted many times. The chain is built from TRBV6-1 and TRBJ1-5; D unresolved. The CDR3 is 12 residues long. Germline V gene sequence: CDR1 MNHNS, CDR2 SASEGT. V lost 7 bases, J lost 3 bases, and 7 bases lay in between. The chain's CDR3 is CASTQINQPQHF. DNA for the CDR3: TGTGCCAGCACGCAGATCAATCAGCCCCAGCATTTT.

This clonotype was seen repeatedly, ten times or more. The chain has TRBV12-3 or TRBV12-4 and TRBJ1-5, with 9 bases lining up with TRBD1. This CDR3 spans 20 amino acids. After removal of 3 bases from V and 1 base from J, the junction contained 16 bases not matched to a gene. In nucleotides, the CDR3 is TGTGCCAGCAGTTTCACCCCGGCGCTGACAGGGGGAGAGAGCAATCAGCCCCAGCATTTT. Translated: CASSFTPALTGGESNQPQHF.

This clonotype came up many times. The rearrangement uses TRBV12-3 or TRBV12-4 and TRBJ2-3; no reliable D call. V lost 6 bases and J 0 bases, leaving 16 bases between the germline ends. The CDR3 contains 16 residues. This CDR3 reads CASSHYHSSSTDTQYF. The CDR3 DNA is TGTGCCAGCAGCCATTACCACAGTTCTAGCACAGATACGCAGTATTTT.

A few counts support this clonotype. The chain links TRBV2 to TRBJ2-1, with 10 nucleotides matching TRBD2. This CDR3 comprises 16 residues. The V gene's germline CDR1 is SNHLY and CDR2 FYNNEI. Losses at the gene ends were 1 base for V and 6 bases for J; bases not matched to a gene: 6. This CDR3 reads CASSEVASGGPNEQFF. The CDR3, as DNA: TGTGCCAGCAGTGAAGTAGCTAGCGGGGGACCCAATGAGCAGTTCTTC. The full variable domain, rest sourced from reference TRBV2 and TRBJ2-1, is EPEVTQTPSHQVTQMGQEVILRCVPISNHLYFYWYRQILGQKVEFLVSFYNNEISEKSEIFDDQFSVERPDGSNFTLKIRSTKLEDSAMYFCASSEVASGGPNEQFFGPGTRLTVL.

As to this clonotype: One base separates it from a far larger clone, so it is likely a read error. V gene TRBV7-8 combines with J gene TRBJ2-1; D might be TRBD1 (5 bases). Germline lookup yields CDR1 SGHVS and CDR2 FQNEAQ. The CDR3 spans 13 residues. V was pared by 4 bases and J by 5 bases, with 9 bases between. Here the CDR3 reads CASSSIGDNEQFF. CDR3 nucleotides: TGTGCCAGCAGCTCAATAGGGGACAATGAGCAGTTCTTC.

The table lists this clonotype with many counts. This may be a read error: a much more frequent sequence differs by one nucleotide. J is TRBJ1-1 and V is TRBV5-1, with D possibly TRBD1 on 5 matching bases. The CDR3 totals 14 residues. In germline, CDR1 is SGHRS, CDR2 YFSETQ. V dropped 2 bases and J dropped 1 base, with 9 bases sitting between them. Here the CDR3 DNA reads TGCGCCAGCAGCTTACCGGGACGGAACACTGAAGCTTTCTTT. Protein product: CASSLPGRNTEAFF.

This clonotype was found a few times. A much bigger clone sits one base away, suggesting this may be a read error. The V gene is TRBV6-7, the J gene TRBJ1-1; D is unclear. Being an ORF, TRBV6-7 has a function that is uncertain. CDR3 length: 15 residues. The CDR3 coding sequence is TGTGCCAGCAGTTACTCGTGTCAGAGGAACGCTGAAGCTTTCTTT. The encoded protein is CASSYSCQRNAEAFF.

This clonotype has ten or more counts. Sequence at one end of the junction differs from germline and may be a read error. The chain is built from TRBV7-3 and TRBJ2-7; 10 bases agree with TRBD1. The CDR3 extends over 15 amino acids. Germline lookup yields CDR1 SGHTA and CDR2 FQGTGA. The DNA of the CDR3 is TGTGCTAGCAGCCCCTCGGACAGGGGGAACTACGAGCAGTACTTC. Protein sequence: CASSPSDRGNYEQYF.

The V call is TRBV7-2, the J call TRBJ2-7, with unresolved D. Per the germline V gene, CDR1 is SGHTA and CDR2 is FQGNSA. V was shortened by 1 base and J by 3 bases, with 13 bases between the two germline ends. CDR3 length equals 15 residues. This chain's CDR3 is CASSLGDSTFYEQYF. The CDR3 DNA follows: TGTGCCAGCAGCTTAGGGGATAGCACCTTCTACGAGCAGTACTTC.

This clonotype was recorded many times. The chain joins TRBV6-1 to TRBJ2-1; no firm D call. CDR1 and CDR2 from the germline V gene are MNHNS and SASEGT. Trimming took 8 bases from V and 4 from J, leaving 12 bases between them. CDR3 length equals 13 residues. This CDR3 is CASSTTGYNEQFF. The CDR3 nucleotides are TGTGCCAGCTCGACGACTGGGTACAATGAGCAGTTCTTC.

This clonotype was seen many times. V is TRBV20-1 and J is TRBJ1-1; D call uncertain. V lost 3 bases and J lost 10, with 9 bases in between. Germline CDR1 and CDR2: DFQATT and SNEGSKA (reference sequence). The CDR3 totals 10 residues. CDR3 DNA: TGCAGTGCTAGTCTCGATGGAGCTTTCTTT. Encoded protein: CSASLDGAFF.

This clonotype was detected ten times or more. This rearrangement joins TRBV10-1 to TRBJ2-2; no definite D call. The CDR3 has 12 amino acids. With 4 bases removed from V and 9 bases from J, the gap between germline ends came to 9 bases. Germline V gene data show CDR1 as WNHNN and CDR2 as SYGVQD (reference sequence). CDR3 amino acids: CASSGLTRELFF. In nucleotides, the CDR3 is TGCGCCAGCAGTGGTTTGACCCGGGAGCTGTTTTTT.

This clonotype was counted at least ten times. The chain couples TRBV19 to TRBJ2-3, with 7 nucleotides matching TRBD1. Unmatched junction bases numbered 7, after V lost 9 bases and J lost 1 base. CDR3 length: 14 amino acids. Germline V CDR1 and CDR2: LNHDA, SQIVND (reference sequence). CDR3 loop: CASLGQEGTDTQYF. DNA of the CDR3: TGTGCCAGCCTTGGACAGGAGGGCACAGATACGCAGTATTTT.

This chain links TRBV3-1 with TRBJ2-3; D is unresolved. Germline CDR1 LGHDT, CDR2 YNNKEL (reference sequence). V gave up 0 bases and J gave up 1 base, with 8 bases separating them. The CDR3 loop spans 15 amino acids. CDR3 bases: TGTGCCAGCAGCCAAGATGGGCCGGGCACAGATACGCAGTATTTT. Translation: CASSQDGPGTDTQYF.

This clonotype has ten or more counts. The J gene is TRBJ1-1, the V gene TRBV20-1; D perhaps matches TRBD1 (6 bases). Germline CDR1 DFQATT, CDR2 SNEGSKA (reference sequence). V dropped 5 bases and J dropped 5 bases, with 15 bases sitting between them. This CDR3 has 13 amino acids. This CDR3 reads CSAHQGLETEAFF. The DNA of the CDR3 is TGCAGTGCTCACCAGGGGCTGGAGACTGAAGCTTTCTTT.

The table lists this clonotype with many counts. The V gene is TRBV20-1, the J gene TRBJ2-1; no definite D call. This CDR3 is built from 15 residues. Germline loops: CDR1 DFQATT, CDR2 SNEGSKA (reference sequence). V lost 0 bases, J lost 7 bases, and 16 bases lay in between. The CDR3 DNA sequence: TGCAGTGCTAGAGAGGACCCCGCGTTCGTGAATGAGCAGTTCTTC. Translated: CSAREDPAFVNEQFF.

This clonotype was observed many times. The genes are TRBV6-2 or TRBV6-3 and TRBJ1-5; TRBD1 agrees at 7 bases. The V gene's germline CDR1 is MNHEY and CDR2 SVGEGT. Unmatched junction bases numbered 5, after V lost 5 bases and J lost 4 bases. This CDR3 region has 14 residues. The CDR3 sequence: CASSKGQRNQPQHF. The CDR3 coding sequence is TGTGCCAGCAGTAAGGGACAGAGAAATCAGCCCCAGCATTTT.

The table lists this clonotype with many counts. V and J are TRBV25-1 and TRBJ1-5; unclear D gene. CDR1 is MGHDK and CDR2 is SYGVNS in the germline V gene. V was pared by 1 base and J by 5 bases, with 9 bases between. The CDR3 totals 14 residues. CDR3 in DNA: TGTGCCAGCAGTGAATTAACGAGGGATCAGCCCCAGCATTTT. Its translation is CASSELTRDQPQHF.

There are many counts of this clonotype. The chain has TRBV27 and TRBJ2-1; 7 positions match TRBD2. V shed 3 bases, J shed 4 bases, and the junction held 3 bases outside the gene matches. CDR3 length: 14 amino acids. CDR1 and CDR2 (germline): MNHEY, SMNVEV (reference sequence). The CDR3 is CASSLGRGYNEQFF. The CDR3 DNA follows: TGTGCCAGCAGTTTGGGGCGGGGGTACAATGAGCAGTTCTTC.

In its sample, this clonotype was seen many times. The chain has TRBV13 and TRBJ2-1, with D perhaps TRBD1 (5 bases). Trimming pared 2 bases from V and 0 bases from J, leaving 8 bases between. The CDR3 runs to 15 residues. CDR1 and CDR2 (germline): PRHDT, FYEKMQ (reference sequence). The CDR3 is CASSLRTSSYNEQFF. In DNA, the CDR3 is TGTGCCAGCAGCTTACGGACAAGCTCCTACAATGAGCAGTTCTTC.

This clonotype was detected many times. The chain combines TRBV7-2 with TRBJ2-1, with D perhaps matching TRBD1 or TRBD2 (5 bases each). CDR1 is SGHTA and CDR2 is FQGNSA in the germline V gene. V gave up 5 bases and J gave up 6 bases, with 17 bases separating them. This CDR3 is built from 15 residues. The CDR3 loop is CASSQAGTRRNEQFF. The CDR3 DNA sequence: TGTGCCAGCAGCCAAGCCGGGACGAGACGCAATGAGCAGTTCTTC.

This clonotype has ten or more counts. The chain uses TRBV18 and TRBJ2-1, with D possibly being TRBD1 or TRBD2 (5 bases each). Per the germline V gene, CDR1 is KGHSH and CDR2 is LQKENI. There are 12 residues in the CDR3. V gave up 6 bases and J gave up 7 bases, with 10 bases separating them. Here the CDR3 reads CASSRGVNEQFF. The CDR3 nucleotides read TGTGCCAGCTCGAGGGGTGTGAATGAGCAGTTCTTC.

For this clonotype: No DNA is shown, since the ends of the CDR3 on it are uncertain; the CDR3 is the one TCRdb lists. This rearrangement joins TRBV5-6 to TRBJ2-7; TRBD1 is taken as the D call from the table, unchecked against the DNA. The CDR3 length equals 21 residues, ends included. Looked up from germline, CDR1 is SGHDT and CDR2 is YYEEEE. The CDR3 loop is CASSFYICSARPRDRTYEQYF.